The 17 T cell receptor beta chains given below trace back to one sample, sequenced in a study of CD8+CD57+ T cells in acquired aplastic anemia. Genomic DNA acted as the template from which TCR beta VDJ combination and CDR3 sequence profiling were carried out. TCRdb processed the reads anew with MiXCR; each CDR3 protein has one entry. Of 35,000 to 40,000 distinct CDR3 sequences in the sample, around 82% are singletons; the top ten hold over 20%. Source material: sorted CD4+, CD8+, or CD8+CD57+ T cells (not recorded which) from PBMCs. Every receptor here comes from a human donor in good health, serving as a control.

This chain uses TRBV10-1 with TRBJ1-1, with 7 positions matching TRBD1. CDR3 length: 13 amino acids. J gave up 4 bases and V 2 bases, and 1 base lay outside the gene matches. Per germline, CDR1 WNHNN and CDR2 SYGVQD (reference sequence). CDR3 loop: CASSEPGGTEAFF. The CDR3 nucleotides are TGCGCCAGCAGTGAGCCAGGGGGCACTGAAGCTTTCTTT.

The CDR3 DNA reads as TGTGCCATCAGTGAGTCAAGGACCGGAGGCTACACCTTC. This codes for CAISESRTGGYTF. The chain uses TRBV10-3 and TRBJ1-2, with unresolved D. The V end lost 0 bases, the J end lost 8 bases, and 10 bases lay between the germline ends. This CDR3 is built from 13 residues. Germline CDR1 and CDR2: ENHRY and SYGVKD.

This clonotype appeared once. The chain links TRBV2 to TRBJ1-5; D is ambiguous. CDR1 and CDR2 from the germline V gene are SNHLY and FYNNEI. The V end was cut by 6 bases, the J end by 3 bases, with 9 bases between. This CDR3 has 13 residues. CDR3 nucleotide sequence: TGTGCCAGCAGGGCAGGCCCCAATCAGCCCCAGCATTTT. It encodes CASRAGPNQPQHF.

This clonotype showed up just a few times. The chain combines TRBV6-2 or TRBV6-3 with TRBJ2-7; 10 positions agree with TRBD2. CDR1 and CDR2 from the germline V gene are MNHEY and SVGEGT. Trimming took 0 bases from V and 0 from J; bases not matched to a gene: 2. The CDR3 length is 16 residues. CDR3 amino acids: CASSYSSGGFSYEQYF. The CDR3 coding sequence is TGTGCCAGCAGTTACTCTAGCGGGGGGTTCTCCTACGAGCAGTACTTC.

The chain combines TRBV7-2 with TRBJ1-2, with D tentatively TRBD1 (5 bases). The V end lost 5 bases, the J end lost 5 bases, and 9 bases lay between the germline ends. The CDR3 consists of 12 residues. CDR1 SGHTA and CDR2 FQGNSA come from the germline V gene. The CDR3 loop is CASSPQGYGYTF. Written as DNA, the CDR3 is TGTGCCAGCAGCCCGCAGGGATATGGCTACACCTTC.

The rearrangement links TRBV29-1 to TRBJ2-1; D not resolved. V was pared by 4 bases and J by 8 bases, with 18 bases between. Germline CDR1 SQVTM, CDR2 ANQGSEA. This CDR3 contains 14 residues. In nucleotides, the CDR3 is TGCAGCGTTGTTGAGCTATATGAGGTGGATGAGCAGTTCTTC. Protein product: CSVVELYEVDEQFF.

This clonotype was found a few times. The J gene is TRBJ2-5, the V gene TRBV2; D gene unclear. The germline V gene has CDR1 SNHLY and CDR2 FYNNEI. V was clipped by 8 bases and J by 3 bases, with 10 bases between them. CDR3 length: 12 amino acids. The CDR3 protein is CASCTVKETQYF. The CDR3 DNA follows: TGTGCCAGCTGCACAGTCAAAGAGACCCAGTACTTC.

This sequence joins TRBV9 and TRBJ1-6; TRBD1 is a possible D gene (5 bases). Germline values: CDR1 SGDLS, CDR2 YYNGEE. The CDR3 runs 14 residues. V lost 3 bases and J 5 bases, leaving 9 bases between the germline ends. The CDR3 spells CASSGQIDNSPLHF. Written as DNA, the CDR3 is TGTGCCAGCAGCGGACAGATCGATAATTCACCCCTCCACTTT.

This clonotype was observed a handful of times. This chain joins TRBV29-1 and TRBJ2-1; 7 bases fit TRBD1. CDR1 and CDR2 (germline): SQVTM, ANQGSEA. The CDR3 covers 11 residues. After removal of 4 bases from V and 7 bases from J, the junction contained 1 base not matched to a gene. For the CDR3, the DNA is TGCAGCGTTGCACAGGGGAATGAGCAGTTCTTC. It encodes CSVAQGNEQFF.

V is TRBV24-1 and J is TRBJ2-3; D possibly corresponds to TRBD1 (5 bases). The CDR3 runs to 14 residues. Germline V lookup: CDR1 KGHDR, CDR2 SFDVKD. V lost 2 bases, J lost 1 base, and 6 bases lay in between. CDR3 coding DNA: TGTGCCACCAGTGATTCCAGGGGCACAGATACGCAGTATTTT. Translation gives CATSDSRGTDTQYF.

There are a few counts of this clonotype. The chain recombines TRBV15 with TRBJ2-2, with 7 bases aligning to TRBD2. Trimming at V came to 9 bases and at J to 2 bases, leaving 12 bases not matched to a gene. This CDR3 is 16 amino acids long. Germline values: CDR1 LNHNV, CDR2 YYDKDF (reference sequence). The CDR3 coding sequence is TGTGCCACTAAACCCCGGGGACTACGAAACACCGGGGAGCTGTTTTTT. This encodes CATKPRGLRNTGELFF.

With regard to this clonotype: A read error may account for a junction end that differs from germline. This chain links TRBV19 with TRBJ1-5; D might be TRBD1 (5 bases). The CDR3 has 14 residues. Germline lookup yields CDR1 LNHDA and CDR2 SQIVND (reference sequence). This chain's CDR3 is CASSWPRENRPQHF. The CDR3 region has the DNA TGTGCCAGTAGTTGGCCCAGGGAGAATCGGCCCCAGCATTTT. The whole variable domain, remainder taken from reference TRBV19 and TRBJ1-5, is DGGITQSPKYLFRKEGQNVTLSCEQNLNHDAMYWYRQDPGQGLRLIYYSQIVNDFQKGDIAEGYSVSREKKESFPLTVTSAQKNPTAFYLCASSWPRENRPQHFGDGTRLSIL.

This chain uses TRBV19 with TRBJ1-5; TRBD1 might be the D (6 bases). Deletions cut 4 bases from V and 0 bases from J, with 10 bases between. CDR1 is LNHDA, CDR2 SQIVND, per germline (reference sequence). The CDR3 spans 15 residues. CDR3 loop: CASSKRGDSNQPQHF. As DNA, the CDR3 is TGTGCCAGTAGTAAGAGGGGGGATAGCAATCAGCCCCAGCATTTT.

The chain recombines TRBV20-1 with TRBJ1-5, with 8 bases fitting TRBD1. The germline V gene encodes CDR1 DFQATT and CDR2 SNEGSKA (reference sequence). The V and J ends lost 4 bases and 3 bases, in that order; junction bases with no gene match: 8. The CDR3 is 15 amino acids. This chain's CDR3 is CSATSGTGLNQPQHF. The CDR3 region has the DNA TGCAGTGCTACATCCGGGACAGGACTCAATCAGCCCCAGCATTTT.

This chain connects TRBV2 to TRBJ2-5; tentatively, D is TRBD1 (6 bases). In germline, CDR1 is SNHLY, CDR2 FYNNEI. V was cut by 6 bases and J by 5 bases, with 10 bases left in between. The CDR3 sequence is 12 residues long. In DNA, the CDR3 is TGTGCCAGCAGACAGGGTGGGGAGACCCAGTACTTC. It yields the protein CASRQGGETQYF.

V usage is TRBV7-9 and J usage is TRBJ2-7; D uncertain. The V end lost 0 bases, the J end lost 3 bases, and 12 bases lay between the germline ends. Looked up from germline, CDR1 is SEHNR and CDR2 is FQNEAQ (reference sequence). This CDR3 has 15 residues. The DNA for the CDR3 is TGTGCCAGCAGCTTAGCTGTGGCAGCCTACTACGAGCAGTACTTC. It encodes CASSLAVAAYYEQYF.

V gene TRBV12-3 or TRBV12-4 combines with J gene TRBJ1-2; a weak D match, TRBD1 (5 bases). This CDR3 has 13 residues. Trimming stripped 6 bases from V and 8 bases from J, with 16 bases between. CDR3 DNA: TGTGCCAGCAGCGTCGCGCCCAGGGACGGCTACACCTTC. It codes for CASSVAPRDGYTF.